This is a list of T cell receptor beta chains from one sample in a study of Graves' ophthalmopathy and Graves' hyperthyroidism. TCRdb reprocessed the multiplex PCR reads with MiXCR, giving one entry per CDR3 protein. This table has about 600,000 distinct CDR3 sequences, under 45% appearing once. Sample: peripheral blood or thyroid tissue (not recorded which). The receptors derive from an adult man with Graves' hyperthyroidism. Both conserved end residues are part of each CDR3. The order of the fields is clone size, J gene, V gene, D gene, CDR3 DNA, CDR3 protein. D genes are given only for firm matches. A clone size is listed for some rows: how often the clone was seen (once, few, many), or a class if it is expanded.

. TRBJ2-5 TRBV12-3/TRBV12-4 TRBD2 TGTGCCAGCAGCCGGGGTGATCAAACTAGCGGGGTTCGTCGGAAGACCCAGTACTTC CASSRGDQTSGVRRKTQYF
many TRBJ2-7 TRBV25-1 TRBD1 TGTGCCAGCAATCACCGGGACAGGGTGTTCTACGAGCAGTACTTC CASNHRDRVFYEQYF
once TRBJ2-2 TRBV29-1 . TGCAGCGTTGCACGCGGGATGAACACCGGGGAGCTGTTTTTT CSVARGMNTGELFF
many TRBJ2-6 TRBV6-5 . TGTGCCAGCAGTGATGGGGTGTCTGGGGCCAACGTCCTGACTTTC CASSDGVSGANVLTF
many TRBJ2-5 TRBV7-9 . TGTGCCAGCAGCTTACTTGTATATCAAGAGACCCAGTACTTC CASSLLVYQETQYF
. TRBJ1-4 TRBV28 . TGTGCCAGCAGTTTGTCGGGGCCCTCAACTAATGAAAAACTGTTTTTT CASSLSGPSTNEKLFF
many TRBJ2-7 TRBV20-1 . TGCAGTACCTTACGGGACGGCAGCTCCTACGAGCAGTACTTC CSTLRDGSSYEQYF
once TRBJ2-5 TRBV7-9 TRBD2 TGTGCCAGCAGCTTAGAGACTAGCGGGGGGTTGGAGACCCAGTACTTC CASSLETSGGLETQYF
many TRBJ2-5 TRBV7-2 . TGTGCCAGCAGCTTAGAAATGGTAAACCAAGAGACCCAGTACTTC CASSLEMVNQETQYF
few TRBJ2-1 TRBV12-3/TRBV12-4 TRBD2 TGTGCCAGCAGCGGATTAGCGGGAGGGGAGCAGTTCTTC CASSGLAGGEQFF
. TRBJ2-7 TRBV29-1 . TGCAGCGTTGAACTCTATGAGAGCTCCTACGAGCAGTACTTC CSVELYESSYEQYF
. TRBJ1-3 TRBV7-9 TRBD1 TGTGCCAGCAGCTTGACAGGGGACGGCGGAAACACCATATATTTT CASSLTGDGGNTIYF
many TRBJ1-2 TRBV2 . TGTGCCAGCAGTGAGCGGGGTCGGTACTATGGCTACACCTTC CASSERGRYYGYTF
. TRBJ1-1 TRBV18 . TGTGCCAGCTCAATAGGACAGATAACCGAAGCTTTCTTT CASSIGQITEAFF
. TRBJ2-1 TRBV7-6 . TGTGCCAGCAGCTTAATGAAGGGAAATGAGCAGTTCTTC CASSLMKGNEQFF
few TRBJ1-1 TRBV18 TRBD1 TGTGCCAGCTCACCGCTGTCGGGGACAGGGGAAGCTTTCTTT CASSPLSGTGEAFF
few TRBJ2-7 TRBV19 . TGTGCCAGTAGCCCCGGGACTTTTACCTACGAGCAGTACTTC CASSPGTFTYEQYF
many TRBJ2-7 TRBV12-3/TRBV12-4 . TGTGCCAGCAGTTTGACGGTAAACTCCTACGAGCAGTACTTC CASSLTVNSYEQYF
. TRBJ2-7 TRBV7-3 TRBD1 TGTGCCAGCAGCTCCCCGGAGGACAGGGGGGATTACGAGCAGTACTTC CASSSPEDRGDYEQYF
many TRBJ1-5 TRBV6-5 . TGTGCCAGCAGTTACTCGGGGGGTCCAGGTCAGCCCCAGCATTTT CASSYSGGPGQPQHF
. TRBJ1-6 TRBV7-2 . TGTGCCAGCAGCTTAGCGCAGGGACCCTCCTATAATTCACCCCTCCACTTT CASSLAQGPSYNSPLHF
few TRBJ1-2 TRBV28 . TGTGCCAGCAGTTTGACCGGGGTTAACTATGGCTACACCTTC CASSLTGVNYGYTF
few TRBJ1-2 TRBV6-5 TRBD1 TGTGCCAGCAGTTACGGGCAAGGGACAGTCGGCTACACCTTC CASSYGQGTVGYTF
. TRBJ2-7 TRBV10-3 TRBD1 TGTGCCATCAGTCTCGACAGGGTAGACGAGCAGTACTTC CAISLDRVDEQYF
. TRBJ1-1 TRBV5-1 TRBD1 TGCGCCAGCAGCCCAGGACAGGGGAGAAGCAACACTGAAGCTTTCTTT CASSPGQGRSNTEAFF
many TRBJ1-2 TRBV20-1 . TGCAGTGCTCCCACCCTCACCAGGGGTGCAGGGTATGGCTACACCTTC CSAPTLTRGAGYGYTF
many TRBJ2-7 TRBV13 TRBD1 TGTGCCAGCAGCTTAAGGGGACAGGGCCACGAGCAGTACTTC CASSLRGQGHEQYF
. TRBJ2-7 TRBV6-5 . TGTGCCAGCAGTTACTCCGGCGGCGGCTACGAGCAGTACTTC CASSYSGGGYEQYF
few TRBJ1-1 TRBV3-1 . TGTGCCAGCAGCCAAGTGGCGAGCACTGAAGCTTTCTTT CASSQVASTEAFF
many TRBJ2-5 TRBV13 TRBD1 TGTGCCAGCAGCTTAGGACATGGACAGGGGGGAGAGACCCAGTACTTC CASSLGHGQGGETQYF
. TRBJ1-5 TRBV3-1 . TGTGCCAGCAGCCAAGGGGCAGTTAGCAATCAGCCCCAGCATTTT CASSQGAVSNQPQHF
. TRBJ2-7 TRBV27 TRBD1 TGTGCCAGCAATGTGGACAGGCCGAATGGGGTCGAGCAGTACTTC CASNVDRPNGVEQYF
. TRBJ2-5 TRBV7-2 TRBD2 TGTGCCAGCAGCTTACTAGCGGGGACGGAGACCCAGTACTTC CASSLLAGTETQYF
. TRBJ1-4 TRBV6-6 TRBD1 TGTGCCAGCAGTTACAAGGGACAGGGGCGAGAAAAACTGTTTTTT CASSYKGQGREKLFF
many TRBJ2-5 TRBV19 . TGTGCCAGTAGTATTCCCGGACGGCGGGAGACCCAGTACTTC CASSIPGRRETQYF
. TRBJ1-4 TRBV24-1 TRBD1 TGTGCCACCAGTGACCCTAGGACAGGAGCCGATGAAAAACTGTTTTTT CATSDPRTGADEKLFF
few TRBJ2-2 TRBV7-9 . TGTGCCACCAGTGATTATTTCACCGGGGAGCTGTTTTTT CATSDYFTGELFF
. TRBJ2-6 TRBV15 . TGTGCCACCAGCACAAACAGGGGGGGTGGGGCCAACGTCCTGACTTTC CATSTNRGGGANVLTF
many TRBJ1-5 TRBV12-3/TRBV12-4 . TGTGCCAGCAGTCCCCGTGCGGGGGATGGCAATCAGCCCCAGCATTTT CASSPRAGDGNQPQHF
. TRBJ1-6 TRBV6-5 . TGTGCCAGCAGTTATAGCCGGGGGGGAGGGGCCACACCCCTCCACTTT CASSYSRGGGATPLHF
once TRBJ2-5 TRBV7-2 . TGTGCCAGCAGACACCAGGGGCCGGGTGAGACCCAGTACTTC CASRHQGPGETQYF
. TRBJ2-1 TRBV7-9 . TGTGCCAGCAGCCCCTCTGGGGGGGCCTTCAATGAGCAGTTCTTC CASSPSGGAFNEQFF
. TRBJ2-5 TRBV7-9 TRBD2 TGTGCCAGCAGCTCCTGGACTAGCGGGGGGCAAGAGACGACCCAGTACTTC CASSSWTSGGQETTQYF
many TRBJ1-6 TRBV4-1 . TGCGCCAGCAGCCAGGAGACAGCTAATTCACCCCTCCACTTT CASSQETANSPLHF
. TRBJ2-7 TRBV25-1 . TGTGCCAGCAGTGCTAGACTCCGGGACTCCTACGAGCAGTACTTC CASSARLRDSYEQYF
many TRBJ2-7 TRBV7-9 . TGTGCCAGCAGCCCCCAAGGACCGGCCTACGAGCAGTACTTC CASSPQGPAYEQYF
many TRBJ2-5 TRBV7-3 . TGTGCCAGCAGCCGGACCGGGACGGATGGGCAAGAGACCCAGTACTTC CASSRTGTDGQETQYF
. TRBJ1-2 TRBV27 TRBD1 TGTGCCAGCAGTCCCGCGGGGACAGGGGGCCGCTACACCTTC CASSPAGTGGRYTF